The 17 T cell receptor beta chains below were found in one sample sequenced in a study of control samples from healthy donors and cancer patients. Repertoires were generated with immunoSEQ multiplex PCR, while TCRdb's copy carries only in-frame clones and drops some. The data contain roughly 120,000 clones, 70% to 90% of them singletons. The specimen sequenced was PBMCs. These receptors were obtained from a woman aged 60-70 years with lung cancer.

The chain carries TRBV4-1 and TRBJ2-7, with TRBD2 as a possible D gene (6 bases). The germline V and J ends were trimmed by 0 bases and 9 bases, with 9 bases remaining between them. This CDR3 is 12 amino acids long. CDR1 MGHRA and CDR2 YSYEKL come from the germline V gene. The CDR3 loop is CASSQDGLRQYF. The CDR3 DNA reads TGCGCCAGCAGCCAAGACGGACTACGGCAGTACTTC.

The rearrangement links TRBV12-3 or TRBV12-4 to TRBJ2-6; D is unresolved. CDR3 length equals 13 residues. Trimming left V 6 bases short and J 4 bases short, with 7 bases between. The CDR3 protein is CASSSPGANVLTF. In DNA form, the CDR3 reads TGTGCCAGCAGCTCCCCCGGGGCCAACGTCCTGACTTTC.

CDR3 DNA sequence: TGTGCCAGCAGCGTAGGAGGGACAGCCTCCTACGAGCAGTACTTC. Amino acids: CASSVGGTASYEQYF. The V gene is TRBV9, the J gene TRBJ2-7, with 7 bases fitting TRBD1. V dropped 0 bases and J dropped 0; count of bases not matched to a gene: 3. Germline V gene lookup returns CDR1 SGDLS and CDR2 YYNGEE. The CDR3 totals 15 residues. The entire variable domain, with the rest obtained from reference TRBV9 and TRBJ2-7, is as follows: DSGVTQTPKHLITATGQRVTLRCSPRSGDLSVYWYQQSLDQGLQFLIQYYNGEERAKGNILERFSAQQFPDLHSELNLSSLELGDSALYFCASSVGGTASYEQYFGPGTRLTVT.

The chain couples TRBV11-2 to TRBJ2-5; 8 positions match TRBD2. Germline V CDR1 and CDR2: SGHAT, FQNNGV. CDR3 length: 13 amino acids. Trimming removed 7 bases from V and 7 bases from J; junction bases left unmatched: 8. The CDR3 sequence is CASNSGGEGTQYF. CDR3 bases: TGTGCCAGCAACTCGGGAGGGGAGGGGACCCAGTACTTC.

The CDR3 DNA reads TGTGCCAGCAGCCGGGACAGGGGGCACGAAGTGGCTTTCTTT. Protein: CASSRDRGHEVAFF. The V and J genes are TRBV11-1 and TRBJ1-1; 12 nucleotides match TRBD1. The CDR3 is 14 amino acids. Germline trimming cut 5 bases from V and 11 bases from J; bases unmatched to any gene: 9. Germline CDR1 reads SGHAT; CDR2 reads FQDESV (reference sequence).

The chain couples TRBV10-3 to TRBJ2-7, with a weak D call TRBD1 (6 bases). V was trimmed by 11 bases and J by 4 bases, leaving 15 bases between them. Germline values: CDR1 ENHRY, CDR2 SYGVKD. The CDR3 spans 12 residues. The CDR3, as DNA: TGTGCCGCCCAGGGGCGCGGTTACGAGCAGTACTTC. Amino acids: CAAQGRGYEQYF.

This clone was recorded only once. This chain connects TRBV9 to TRBJ2-1; D remains unclear. Per the germline V gene, CDR1 is SGDLS and CDR2 is YYNGEE. V gave up 0 bases and J gave up 5 bases, with 9 bases separating them. The CDR3 extends over 14 amino acids. CDR3 in amino acids: CASSVAIWDNEQFF. The CDR3 DNA follows: TGTGCCAGCAGCGTAGCAATATGGGACAATGAGCAGTTCTTC.

The chain combines TRBV6-6 with TRBJ1-3, with D uncertain. The CDR3 is made up of 16 amino acids. Germline CDR1 is MNHNY and CDR2 is SVGAGI (reference sequence). Deletions cut 0 bases from V and 0 bases from J, with 9 bases between. Here the CDR3 DNA reads TGTGCCAGCAGTTACTCCGCGATTAGCTCTGGAAACACCATATATTTT. It yields the protein CASSYSAISSGNTIYF.

This clone is a singleton in its sample. V is TRBV30 and J is TRBJ1-6; 9 nucleotides align to TRBD1. The J segment lost 0 bases and the V segment lost 5 bases, leaving 2 bases of the junction unmatched. CDR1 GTSNPN and CDR2 SVGIG come from the germline V gene (reference sequence). The CDR3 runs 15 residues. CDR3 sequence (DNA): TGTGCCTGGGGGACAGGGAGCTCCTATAATTCACCCCTCCACTTT. Its translation is CAWGTGSSYNSPLHF.

The rearrangement links TRBV9 to TRBJ2-3; no reliable D call. Per germline, CDR1 SGDLS and CDR2 YYNGEE. The V end lost 0 bases, the J end lost 4 bases, and 9 bases lay between the germline ends. The CDR3 loop spans 14 amino acids. CDR3: CASSVAKESDTQYF. The CDR3 DNA is TGTGCCAGCAGCGTAGCTAAGGAATCAGATACGCAGTATTTT.

V and J are TRBV7-2 and TRBJ1-1; D gene ambiguous. Trimming stripped 5 bases from V and 7 bases from J, with 14 bases between. The CDR3 has 13 residues. The germline gives CDR1 SGHTA, CDR2 FQGNSA. In DNA, the CDR3 is TGTGCCAGCAGCACACAGAGACTTCTTGAAGCTTTCTTT. This translates into CASSTQRLLEAFF.

This chain connects TRBV7-3 to TRBJ2-1; 8 nucleotides match TRBD2. The CDR3 spans 15 residues. Trimming cost V 1 base and J 6 bases; bases outside gene matches: 5. Germline CDR1 SGHTA, CDR2 FQGTGA. CDR3: CASSLSGTRFNEQFF. DNA of the CDR3: TGTGCCAGCAGCTTAAGTGGGACTAGGTTCAATGAGCAGTTCTTC.

The V call is TRBV18, the J call TRBJ1-1; no clear D. The germline V gene has CDR1 KGHSH and CDR2 LQKENI. Trimming cost V 5 bases and J 1 base, with 8 bases left between them. CDR3 length: 13 residues. CDR3 protein: CASSVGPNTEAFF. The CDR3 DNA reads as TGTGCCAGCTCAGTGGGCCCGAACACTGAAGCTTTCTTT.

This clone was recorded a few times. The genes are TRBV6-5 and TRBJ1-4; D gene ambiguous. Germline CDR1 is MNHEY and CDR2 is SVGAGI. The CDR3 runs 13 residues. Between the trimmed V and J ends, which lost 7 bases and 10 bases, there was a span of 16 bases. The CDR3 nucleotides read TGTGCCAGCATTGCAGTGACCCTTGGAAAACTGTTTTTT. Protein product: CASIAVTLGKLFF.

The chain recombines TRBV7-6 with TRBJ2-2, with 15 bases identical to TRBD2. The CDR3 is made up of 18 amino acids. CDR1 SGHVS and CDR2 FNYEAQ come from the germline V gene. After removal of 2 bases from V and 5 bases from J, the junction contained 6 bases not matched to a gene. The CDR3 sequence: CASSLLGTSGRRTGELFF. CDR3 DNA: TGTGCCAGCAGCTTACTCGGGACTAGCGGGAGGCGAACCGGGGAGCTGTTTTTT.

Details on this clone: Other nucleotide sequences from this sample produce the same CDR3. The chain couples TRBV5-1 to TRBJ1-1; no definite D call. Germline CDR1 SGHRS, CDR2 YFSETQ. The CDR3 runs 12 residues. Trimming shortened V by 1 base and J by 3 bases, and 4 bases separated the two germline ends. The CDR3 nucleotides read TGCGCCAGCAGCTTGTCGGACACTGAAGCTTTCTTT. This codes for CASSLSDTEAFF.

This clone was seen only a few times. The V call is TRBV5-1, the J call TRBJ2-1; 9 bases are shared with TRBD2. CDR3 length: 20 amino acids. The V gene end was trimmed by 0 bases and the J gene end by 5 bases; junction bases not matched to a gene: 18. CDR1 and CDR2 (germline): SGHRS, YFSETQ. DNA for the CDR3: TGCGCCAGCAGCTTGGATGGGTGGGTGCAGTTAGCGGGAGTCCACAATGAGCAGTTCTTC. It specifies CASSLDGWVQLAGVHNEQFF. The variable domain in full, with the rest retrieved from reference TRBV5-1 and TRBJ2-1, is KAGVTQTPRYLIKTRGQQVTLSCSPISGHRSVSWYQQTPGQGLQFLFEYFSETQRNKGNFPGRFSGRQFSNSRSEMNVSTLELGDSALYLCASSLDGWVQLAGVHNEQFFGPGTRLTVL.